This T cell receptor beta chain was observed in a study of patients and donors after allogeneic stem cell transplantation. This clonotype was counted many times. Trimming removed 5 bases from V and 2 bases from J; junction bases left unmatched: 7. This CDR3 has 15 amino acids. TCRdb passed the RT-PCR reads through MiXCR, listing each CDR3 protein once. The sample records 200,000 to 250,000 distinct CDR3 sequences, around an eighth being singletons. The sample comprised blood, either unsorted or a sorted T cell fraction (not recorded which). The sequence was obtained from a human donor who was either an allogeneic HSCT recipient or a stem cell or donor lymphocyte infusion donor (not recorded which). It is not recorded whose cells these are; they may come from a transplant donor. The chain employs TRBV12-3 or TRBV12-4 and TRBJ1-1, with 8 bases matching TRBD1. This chain's CDR3 is CASSPAQGDNTEAFF. The CDR3 DNA is TGTGCCAGCAGTCCAGCACAGGGGGACAACACTGAAGCTTTCTTT.